This paragraph covers one T cell receptor (beta chain) sequence. The data were produced by immunoSEQ multiplex PCR, yet TCRdb's version contains in-frame clones alone and is incomplete. Of under 90,000 clones in the sample, 96% were seen once. These data belong to a study of technical replicates of blood from a handful of donors. Germline CDR1 reads SQVTM; CDR2 reads ANQGSEA. With 4 bases clipped from V and 3 bases from J, the junction kept 2 bases outside the gene matches. CDR3 length: 12 residues. The J gene is TRBJ1-1, the V gene TRBV29-1; 7 bases agree with TRBD1. The sequenced sample consisted of T cells isolated from PBMCs. The source is a human donor in good health. The CDR3 is CSVGDRDTEAFF. Here the CDR3 DNA reads TGCAGCGTTGGTGACAGGGACACTGAAGCTTTCTTT.